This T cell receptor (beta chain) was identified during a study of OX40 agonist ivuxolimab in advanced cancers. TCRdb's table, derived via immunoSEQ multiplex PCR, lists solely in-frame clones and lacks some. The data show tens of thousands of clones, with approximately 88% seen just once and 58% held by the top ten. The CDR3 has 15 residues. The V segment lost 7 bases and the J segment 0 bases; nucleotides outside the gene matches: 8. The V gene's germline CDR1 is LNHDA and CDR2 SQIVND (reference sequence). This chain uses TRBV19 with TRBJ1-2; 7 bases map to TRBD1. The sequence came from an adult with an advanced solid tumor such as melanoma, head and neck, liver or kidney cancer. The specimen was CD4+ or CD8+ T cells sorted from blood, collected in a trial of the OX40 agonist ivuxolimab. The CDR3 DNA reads TGTGCCAGTAAAAGGGACAGTGGAACTAACTATGGCTACACCTTC. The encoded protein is CASKRDSGTNYGYTF.